This T cell receptor beta chain derives from a study of CD8+ T cells in alopecia areata. The germline V and J ends were trimmed by 4 bases and 1 base, with 14 bases remaining between them. The CDR3 contains 14 residues. Germline V gives CDR1 GTSNPN, CDR2 SVGIG (reference sequence). In each case, RNA was isolated and then reverse transcribed into cDNA as the sequencing template. Here immunoSEQ multiplex PCR was the method, and the copy in TCRdb shows in-frame clones only, minus some. The repertoire has about 280,000 clones, 58% of them found once; the top ten carry approximately 2%. Points on this clone: Its antigen is not identified.

Study results and caveats: It was lesional scalp, especially alopecia totalis/universalis, that showed higher clonality than normal scalp.

The treatment was: oral pan-JAK inhibitor, 5-10 mg twice daily. The source was CD4+ T cells sorted from blood, collected at week 24, from a patient treated with tofacitinib. The chain couples TRBV30 to TRBJ2-7; no clear D. The clonotype originates from a human donor with alopecia areata. CDR3 bases: TGTGCCTGGAACCCACGGGCCAATTCCTACGAGCAGTACTTC. It codes for CAWNPRANSYEQYF.